This T cell receptor beta chain was sequenced during a study of blood T cells in healthy people across ages. General study findings and limits: The percentage of naive T cells correlated strongly with TCR beta diversity. Per million T cells, the diversity of TCR beta decreased roughly linearly as age advanced.

There are 12 residues in the CDR3. Trimming took off 3 bases at V and 6 bases at J, with 8 bases between the two ends. As regards this clonotype: What it binds is unknown.

Sample donors were healthy Caucasian individuals that came from Russia, aged roughly 6 to 95. Next came a second PCR, run for roughly 6 to 11 cycles, which used a sample-barcoded 5' primer along with a J-beta primer mix. The authors tagged each cDNA molecule using a template-switch adaptor with 12 random nucleotides. TCRdb fed the 5' RACE reads into MiXCR, producing one record per CDR3 protein. The table includes roughly 1.5 million distinct CDR3 sequences, about 42% detected once. The source of this sequence is a woman under 30 in good health. V gene TRBV12-3 or TRBV12-4 combines with J gene TRBJ1-2; no clear D gene. Sequencing was performed on blood. As DNA, the CDR3 is TGTGCCAGCAGTTTGATCGACAATGGCTACACCTTC. Translated, it gives CASSLIDNGYTF.